The 10 T cell receptor beta chains below were found in one sample sequenced in a study of cytomegalovirus exposure and HLA in healthy donors. With 60 Vbeta and 13 Jbeta primers, the PCR was carried out. Measured with immunoSEQ multiplex PCR; TCRdb has only the in-frame clones, and not every one. This table holds approximately 130,000 clones, roughly four fifths found once. The sequenced sample consisted of PBMCs. Receptors originate from a woman in her forties or fifties in good health and CMV-seronegative.

This clone was detected only once. The chain uses TRBV29-1 and TRBJ2-1; TRBD1 aligns across 9 bases. J lost 6 bases, V lost 7 bases, and 10 bases had no gene match. The CDR3 totals 14 residues. Germline-derived CDR1 and CDR2 are SQVTM and ANQGSEA. In DNA form, the CDR3 reads TGCAGCGGGGATCCGGGACAGGGACGCAATGAGCAGTTCTTC. It translates to CSGDPGQGRNEQFF.

This chain joins TRBV11-2 and TRBJ1-2; TRBD1 is a possible D gene (6 bases). Germline CDR1 is SGHAT and CDR2 is FQNNGV. Trimming stripped 2 bases from V and 6 bases from J, with 28 bases between. CDR3 length equals 19 residues. The CDR3 is CASSLRSGVGKGRLNGYTF. CDR3 DNA: TGTGCCAGCAGCTTAAGATCAGGGGTCGGGAAGGGGCGTTTGAATGGCTACACCTTC.

CDR3 DNA sequence: TGTGCCAGCAGCCAGGGAGGGGGTTGGGTTCCGGATCAGCCCCAGCATTTT. The encoded protein is CASSQGGGWVPDQPQHF. This chain joins TRBV4-2 and TRBJ1-5; tentatively, D is TRBD1 (6 bases). CDR1 LGHNA and CDR2 YNFKEQ come from the germline V gene. V was clipped by 3 bases and J by 5 bases, with 20 bases between them. The CDR3 length is 17 residues.

The gene calls are TRBV2 and TRBJ1-1; D call uncertain. Between the trimmed V and J ends, which lost 4 bases and 1 base, there was a span of 7 bases. The CDR3 totals 13 residues. From germline, CDR1 is SNHLY and CDR2 FYNNEI. The CDR3 DNA reads as TGTGCCAGCAGTGTGTTCGGGAACACTGAAGCTTTCTTT. Encoded protein: CASSVFGNTEAFF.

The V gene is TRBV5-1, the J gene TRBJ2-1; D possibly corresponds to TRBD2 (5 bases). Trimming left V 0 bases short and J 10 bases short, with 14 bases between. CDR1 and CDR2 from the germline V gene are SGHRS and YFSETQ. The CDR3 sequence is 14 residues long. CDR3 DNA sequence: TGCGCCAGCAGCTTGGAGGGAGTAGCCGGGGAGCAGTTCTTC. This encodes CASSLEGVAGEQFF.

The chain joins TRBV5-1 to TRBJ2-2; tentatively, D is TRBD1 (6 bases). V was cut by 1 base and J by 6 bases, with 10 bases left in between. CDR1 and CDR2 from the germline V gene are SGHRS and YFSETQ. The CDR3 extends over 14 amino acids. CDR3 region: CASSLTRGAGELFF. The CDR3 DNA is TGCGCCAGCAGCTTGACCAGGGGAGCCGGGGAGCTGTTTTTT.

The V and J genes are TRBV30 and TRBJ1-2, with D tentatively TRBD1 (5 bases). This CDR3 contains 14 residues. V gave up 4 bases and J gave up 3 bases, with 15 bases separating them. CDR1 is GTSNPN and CDR2 is SVGIG in the germline V gene (reference sequence). The CDR3 protein is CAWNQGRGYYGYTF. The CDR3 DNA reads TGTGCCTGGAACCAGGGTAGGGGTTACTATGGCTACACCTTC.

The chain has TRBV6-1 and TRBJ2-7; 12 bases agree with TRBD2. The trim removed 4 bases at V and 1 base at J, leaving 2 bases unmatched. The CDR3 totals 15 residues. The germline V gene has CDR1 MNHNS and CDR2 SASEGT. This CDR3 is CASSVTSGRSYEQYV. The DNA of the CDR3 is TGTGCCAGCAGTGTTACTAGCGGGAGGTCCTACGAGCAGTACGTC.

This sequence joins TRBV28 and TRBJ2-1; 10 nucleotides align to TRBD2. The CDR3 totals 15 residues. After removal of 2 bases from V and 4 bases from J, the junction contained 2 bases not matched to a gene. Germline values: CDR1 MDHEN, CDR2 SYDVKM. CDR3: CASSLRLAGYNEQFF. As DNA, the CDR3 is TGTGCCAGCAGTTTAAGACTAGCGGGTTACAATGAGCAGTTCTTC.

The rearrangement links TRBV6-6 to TRBJ1-5; the D gene is possibly TRBD1 (5 bases). Germline CDR1 and CDR2: MNHNY and SVGAGI (reference sequence). The CDR3 runs 13 residues. V dropped 5 bases and J dropped 7 bases, with 12 bases sitting between them. CDR3 sequence: CASSTGQGQPQHF. CDR3 bases: TGTGCCAGCAGTACAGGTCAGGGCCAGCCCCAGCATTTT.